A single T cell receptor (beta chain) is shown here with its context. This sample is drawn from a study of blood T cell repertoires in COVID-19. About the research overall: Donors in the United States, Italy and Spain gave samples during acute or convalescent COVID-19. Sample material is recorded as cDNA or gDNA derived from T cells, B-cell-depleted T cells, or PBMCs.

There are 13 residues in the CDR3. V was cut by 7 bases and J by 1 base, with 10 bases left in between. Germline CDR1 reads SEHNR; CDR2 reads FQNEAQ (reference sequence). In the original processing: Estimates of nucleated cell counts were drawn from the amplification of reference gene primers. Sequencing used immunoSEQ multiplex PCR; TCRdb keeps in-frame clones, though not all of them. V and J calls and clone size are those listed in that table; D and trimming were worked out from the DNA. The table records 150,000 to 200,000 clones, around 84% of them present only once. The source is a human donor with acute or convalescent COVID-19. The donor label of this sample is uncertain. Sequenced: peripheral blood. The rearrangement links TRBV7-9 to TRBJ1-1; D is possibly TRBD1 (6 bases). The CDR3 loop is CASIKGGNTEAFF. CDR3 DNA sequence: TGTGCCAGCATCAAGGGGGGGAACACTGAAGCTTTCTTT.